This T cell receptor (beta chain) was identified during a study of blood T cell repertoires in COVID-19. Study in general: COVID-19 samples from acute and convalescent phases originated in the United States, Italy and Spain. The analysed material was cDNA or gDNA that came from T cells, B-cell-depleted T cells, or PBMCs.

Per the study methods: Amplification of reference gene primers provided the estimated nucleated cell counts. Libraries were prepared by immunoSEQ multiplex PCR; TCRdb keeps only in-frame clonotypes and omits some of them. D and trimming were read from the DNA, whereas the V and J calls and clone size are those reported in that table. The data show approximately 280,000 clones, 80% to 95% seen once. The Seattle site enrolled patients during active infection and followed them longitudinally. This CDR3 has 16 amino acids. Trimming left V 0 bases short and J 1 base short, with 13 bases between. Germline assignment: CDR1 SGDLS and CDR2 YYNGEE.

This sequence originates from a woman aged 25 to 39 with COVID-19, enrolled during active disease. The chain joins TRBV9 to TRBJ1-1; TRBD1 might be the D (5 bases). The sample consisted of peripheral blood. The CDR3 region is CASSVDPSRENTEAFF. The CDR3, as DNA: TGTGCCAGCAGCGTAGATCCGTCCAGGGAGAACACTGAAGCTTTCTTT.